Shown below are 10 T cell receptor beta chains from a single sample sequenced in a study of blood T cell repertoires in COVID-19. The table came from immunoSEQ multiplex PCR; TCRdb's copy has only in-frame clones and leaves some out. The data show some 130,000 clones, approximately 84% seen once. The material sequenced was peripheral blood. Receptors were obtained from a man between 65 and 80 years old with acute or convalescent COVID-19.

The CDR3 coding sequence is TGTGCCAGCAGCTCCGGGACACCCGGAAACACCATATATTTT. Amino acid sequence: CASSSGTPGNTIYF. This chain joins TRBV5-4 and TRBJ1-3, with D possibly TRBD1 on 6 matching bases. Trimming stripped 3 bases from V and 4 bases from J, with 11 bases between. The CDR3 loop spans 14 amino acids. Germline V gives CDR1 SGHNT, CDR2 YYREEE (reference sequence).

The rearrangement links TRBV18 to TRBJ1-5; unclear D gene. The CDR3 sequence is 14 residues long. Germline lookup yields CDR1 KGHSH and CDR2 LQKENI. Trimming stripped 5 bases from V and 3 bases from J, with 11 bases between. The CDR3 DNA follows: TGTGCCAGCTCAACCAGCGGTAACAATCAGCCCCAGCATTTT. As protein: CASSTSGNNQPQHF.

This clone is a singleton in its sample. V is TRBV7-8 and J is TRBJ1-2; D is ambiguous. The V gene lost 8 bases and the J gene lost 8 bases, with 18 bases spanning the gap. Germline-derived CDR1 and CDR2 are SGHVS and FQNEAQ. The CDR3 runs 13 residues. Here the CDR3 reads CASAQISGYGYTF. CDR3 in DNA: TGTGCCAGCGCACAAATATCGGGGTACGGCTACACCTTC.

The rearrangement links TRBV4-1 to TRBJ2-1; possibly TRBD2 for D (6 bases). In germline, CDR1 is MGHRA, CDR2 YSYEKL. The V end lost 4 bases, the J end lost 7 bases, and 17 bases lay between the germline ends. The CDR3 extends over 15 amino acids. CDR3 protein: CASSLAAGSMNEQFF. The CDR3 nucleotides read TGCGCCAGCAGCCTTGCGGCGGGGTCCATGAATGAGCAGTTCTTC.

This CDR3 is CASSRAETQYF. The DNA of the CDR3 is TGTGCCAGCTCACGGGCGGAGACCCAGTACTTC. The rearrangement joins TRBV18 to TRBJ2-5; D is uncertain. This CDR3 has 11 residues. V lost 4 bases and J lost 5, with 5 bases in between. CDR1 and CDR2 from the germline V gene are KGHSH and LQKENI.

This chain connects TRBV11-3 to TRBJ1-1, with 11 nucleotides matching TRBD1. Germline loops: CDR1 SGHNT, CDR2 YENEEA. The CDR3 length is 15 residues. With V trimmed by 4 bases and J by 3 bases, 4 bases remained unmatched. As DNA, the CDR3 is TGTGCCAGCAGCTCGGGACAGGGGGGTTACACTGAAGCTTTCTTT. Its protein product is CASSSGQGGYTEAFF.

This clone came up once. CDR3 sequence reads: CASSLAEGSGYTF. The CDR3 nucleotides read TGTGCCAGCAGCTTAGCAGAGGGCTCTGGCTACACCTTC. The chain is built from TRBV7-9 and TRBJ1-2; D is ambiguous. Per germline, CDR1 SEHNR and CDR2 FQNEAQ (reference sequence). The V gene lost 0 bases and the J gene lost 7 bases, with 9 bases spanning the gap. The CDR3 contains 13 residues.

This chain connects TRBV7-9 to TRBJ2-5; D not resolved. This CDR3 spans 11 amino acids. Trimming took 4 bases from V and 3 from J, leaving 3 bases between them. Germline-derived CDR1 and CDR2 are SEHNR and FQNEAQ (reference sequence). CDR3 bases: TGTGCCAGCAGCTCCGAAGAGACCCAGTACTTC. This translates into CASSSEETQYF.

This sequence joins TRBV7-2 and TRBJ1-2; D gene unclear. V shed 2 bases and J shed 5 bases, with 6 bases lying between them. The germline V gene has CDR1 SGHTA and CDR2 FQGNSA. The CDR3 runs 12 residues. CDR3 bases: TGTGCCAGCAGCTTACGGGGATATGGCTACACCTTC. This sequence encodes CASSLRGYGYTF. The full variable domain, in which reference TRBV7-2 and TRBJ1-2 provide the parts outside the CDR3, is GAGVSQSPSNKVTEKGKDVELRCDPISGHTALYWYRQSLGQGLEFLIYFQGNSAPDKSGLPSDRFSAERTGGSVSTLTIQRTQQEDSAVYLCASSLRGYGYTFGSGTRLTVV.

V is TRBV18 and J is TRBJ2-7, with TRBD1 matching over 7 bases. The CDR3 length is 13 residues. The J segment lost 6 bases and the V segment lost 5 bases, leaving 7 bases of the junction unmatched. Germline CDR1 is KGHSH and CDR2 is LQKENI. The CDR3 protein is CASSLTQGTEQYF. CDR3 nucleotides: TGTGCCAGCTCATTAACACAGGGGACCGAGCAGTACTTC.